This record concerns one TCR beta chain sequence. This sample was included in a study of blood T cell repertoires in COVID-19. About the research overall: Whether acute or convalescent, the COVID-19 samples came from the United States, Italy and Spain.

Data came from immunoSEQ multiplex PCR; TCRdb stores just in-frame clones and leaves some out. This sample has under 200,000 clones, with roughly 84% found just once. Germline CDR1 is KGHDR and CDR2 is SFDVKD. This CDR3 is 17 amino acids long. J lost 4 bases, V lost 7 bases, and 12 bases had no gene match. The chain couples TRBV24-1 to TRBJ2-1; TRBD2 matches at 10 bases. The origin of this receptor is a man between 45 and 60 years old with active or convalescent COVID-19. Sequencing was performed on peripheral blood. CDR3 sequence: CATSDSGRQGSYNEQFF. The CDR3 nucleotides are TGTGCCACCAGCGATAGCGGGAGGCAGGGTTCTTACAATGAGCAGTTCTTC.